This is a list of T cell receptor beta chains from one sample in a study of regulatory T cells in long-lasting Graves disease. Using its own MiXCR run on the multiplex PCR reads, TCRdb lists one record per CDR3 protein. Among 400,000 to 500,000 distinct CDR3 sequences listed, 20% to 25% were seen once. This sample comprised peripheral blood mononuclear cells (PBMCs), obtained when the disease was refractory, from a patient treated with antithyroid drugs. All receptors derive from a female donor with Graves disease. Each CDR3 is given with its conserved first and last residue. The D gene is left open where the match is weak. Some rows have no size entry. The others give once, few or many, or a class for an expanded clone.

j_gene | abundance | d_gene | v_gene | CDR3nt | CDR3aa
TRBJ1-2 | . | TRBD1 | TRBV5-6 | TGTGCCAGCAGCCACCTAGGACAGGGTAACGTCGATGGCTACACCTTC | CASSHLGQGNVDGYTF
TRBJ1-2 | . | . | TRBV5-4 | TGTGCCAGCAGCTTGATCGGGGGCGGATTTCTCTATGGCTACACCTTC | CASSLIGGGFLYGYTF
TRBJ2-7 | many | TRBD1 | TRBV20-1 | TGCAGTGCTAGAGATATGGACAGGGGCTACGAGCAGTACTTC | CSARDMDRGYEQYF
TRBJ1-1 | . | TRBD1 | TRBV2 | TGTGCCGGCAGGGACAGCCTAAACACTGAAGCTTTCTTT | CAGRDSLNTEAFF
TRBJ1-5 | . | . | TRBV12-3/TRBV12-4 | TGTGCCAGCACCAAAGGGGCAGGGGATCAGCCCCAGCATTTT | CASTKGAGDQPQHF
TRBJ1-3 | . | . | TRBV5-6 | TGTGCCAGCAGCTTGTCGGATTCCTCTGGAAACACCATATATTTT | CASSLSDSSGNTIYF
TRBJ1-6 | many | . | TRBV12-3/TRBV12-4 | TGTGCCAGCACCGGGGGAGGGAATTCACCCCTCCACTTT | CASTGGGNSPLHF
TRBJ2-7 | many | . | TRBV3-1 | TGTGCCAGCAGCCAACCCGGTTCTGGGACCTACGAGCAGTACTTC | CASSQPGSGTYEQYF
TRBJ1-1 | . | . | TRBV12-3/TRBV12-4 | TGTGCCAGCACCTGGGGGGGGATTGGGACTGAAGCTTTCTTT | CASTWGGIGTEAFF
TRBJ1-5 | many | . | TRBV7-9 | TGTGCCAGCAGCAAATGGGAAGGGCAGCCCCAGCATTTT | CASSKWEGQPQHF
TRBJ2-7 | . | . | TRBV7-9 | TGTGCCAGCAGCTTTTTAGGGACCCCTGGTGAGCAGTACTTC | CASSFLGTPGEQYF
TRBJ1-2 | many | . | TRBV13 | TGTGCCAGCAGCTTAGCGTCAGGAGGACGCTATGGCTACACCTTC | CASSLASGGRYGYTF
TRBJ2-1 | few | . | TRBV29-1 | TGCAGCGTTGACAGGGTCGATGAGCAGTTCTTC | CSVDRVDEQFF
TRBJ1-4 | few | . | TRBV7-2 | TGTGCCAGCAGCTTAGGACCGGGGAGAGAAAAACTGTTTTTT | CASSLGPGREKLFF
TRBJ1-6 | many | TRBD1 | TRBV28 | TGTGCCAGCAGCCTGGGGACAGGGGGTGGTTCACCCCTCCACTTT | CASSLGTGGGSPLHF
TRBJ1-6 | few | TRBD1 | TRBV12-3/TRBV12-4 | TGTGCCAGCCGGGGGGGGACAGGGGGCAAAACCCTCCACTTT | CASRGGTGGKTLHF
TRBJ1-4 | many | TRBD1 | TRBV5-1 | TGCGCCAGCAGCAGCACAGGGGACACTAATGAAAAACTGTTTTTT | CASSSTGDTNEKLFF
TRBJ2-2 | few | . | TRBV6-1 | TGTGCCAGCAGTGCGCCCACCGTTCTCACCGGGGAGCTGTTTTTT | CASSAPTVLTGELFF
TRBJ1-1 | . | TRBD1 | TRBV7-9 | TGTGCCAGCCTACCGAGACAGGGGGCGAAGAACACTGAAGCTTTCTTT | CASLPRQGAKNTEAFF
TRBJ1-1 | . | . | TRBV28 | TGTGCCAGCAGCAAATTCCCCGGGGACATGAACGCTGAGGCTTTCTTT | CASSKFPGDMNAEAFF
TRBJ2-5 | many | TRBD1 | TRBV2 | TGTGCCAGCAGTGAAACTCCGGGACAGGGAGGGGAGACCCAGTACTTC | CASSETPGQGGETQYF
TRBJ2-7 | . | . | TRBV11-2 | TGTGCCAGCAGCTTAGTCCAAGGGAGCTCCTACGAGCAGTACTTC | CASSLVQGSSYEQYF
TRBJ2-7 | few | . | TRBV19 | TGTGCCAGTAGTATGACGGTCGTCTACGAGCAGTACTTC | CASSMTVVYEQYF
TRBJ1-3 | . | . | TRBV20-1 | TGCAGTGCTTCTACGGGGGTCGGAGACACCATATATTTT | CSASTGVGDTIYF
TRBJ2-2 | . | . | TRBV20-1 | TGCAGTGCTAGAGACACTAGCAACACCGGGGAGCTGTTTTTT | CSARDTSNTGELFF
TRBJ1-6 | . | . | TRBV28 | TGTGCCAGCAGTTCCACATGGGATAATTCACCCCTCCACTTT | CASSSTWDNSPLHF
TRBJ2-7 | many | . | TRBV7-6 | TGTGCCAGCAGCGGACTACTCTCCTACGAGCAGTACTTC | CASSGLLSYEQYF
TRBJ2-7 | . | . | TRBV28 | TGTGCCAGCAGTTTATCAGGCCCGGCCGCCTACGAGCAGTACTTC | CASSLSGPAAYEQYF
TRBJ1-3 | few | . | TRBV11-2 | TGTGCCAGCAGCCCTTCGACAGCAGGAAACACCATATATTTT | CASSPSTAGNTIYF